These 8 T cell receptor beta chains share one sample of origin, sequenced in a study of T cell clonotyping in hematopoietic cell transplantation. Profiling relied on immunoSEQ multiplex PCR, and the TCRdb table lists in-frame clones only, not all of them. The table shows roughly 5,100 clones, with about 96% occurring only once. The starting material was PBMCs, obtained 100 days after allogeneic stem cell transplant. These receptors all come from a male patient between 35 and 55 years old who had an allogeneic stem cell transplant from a related donor, so the T cells may come from the graft donor. Some clones in this sample may be carry-over from other donors' samples.

The gene calls are TRBV6-6 and TRBJ2-5, with D perhaps matching TRBD1 (7 bases). The CDR3 is made up of 13 amino acids. Germline assignment: CDR1 MNHNY and CDR2 SVGAGI (reference sequence). With 6 bases removed from V and 11 bases from J, the gap between germline ends came to 19 bases. The DNA for the CDR3 is TGTGCCAGCAGGTCGAGGGGGCCGGGAGAGCAGTACTTC. This sequence encodes CASRSRGPGEQYF.

The CDR3 sequence is CASSQEPWADSNTGELFF. The CDR3 DNA follows: TGTGCCAGCAGCCAAGAGCCCTGGGCAGACTCGAACACCGGGGAGCTGTTTTTT. V and J are TRBV14 and TRBJ2-2; D is unclear. The germline V and J ends were trimmed by 0 bases and 0 bases, with 14 bases remaining between them. The CDR3 runs to 18 residues. Germline assignment: CDR1 SGHDN and CDR2 FVKESK.

This clone appeared a few times. This rearrangement joins TRBV18 to TRBJ2-7, with TRBD2 identical over 7 bases. Germline-derived CDR1 and CDR2 are KGHSH and LQKENI. V was clipped by 0 bases and J by 7 bases; unmatched bases: 3. The CDR3 loop spans 13 amino acids. CDR3 residues: CASSPPGRGEQYF. The CDR3 nucleotides read TGTGCCAGCTCACCACCGGGGAGGGGAGAGCAGTACTTC.

In the case of this clone: Other nucleotide sequences in the sample specify the same CDR3. The genes are TRBV4-1 and TRBJ2-1; D ambiguous. Germline CDR1 is MGHRA and CDR2 is YSYEKL. V was clipped by 4 bases and J by 5 bases, with 6 bases between them. The CDR3 loop spans 12 amino acids. The CDR3 region is CASSPLNNEQFF. CDR3 nucleotide sequence: TGCGCCAGCAGCCCTCTTAACAATGAGCAGTTCTTC.

The chain couples TRBV11-2 to TRBJ1-2, with 9 bases that match TRBD1. Trimming removed 5 bases from V and 2 bases from J; junction bases left unmatched: 3. The CDR3 is 14 residues long. Germline CDR1 SGHAT, CDR2 FQNNGV. CDR3 protein: CASSIDRGNYGYTF. DNA for the CDR3: TGTGCCAGCAGCATCGACAGGGGGAACTATGGCTACACCTTC.

The V and J genes are TRBV11-2 and TRBJ2-5, with TRBD2 as a possible D gene (6 bases). With 2 bases removed from V and 4 bases from J, the gap between germline ends came to 8 bases. The germline V gene encodes CDR1 SGHAT and CDR2 FQNNGV. The CDR3 sequence is 13 residues long. The CDR3 coding sequence is TGTGCCAGCAGCTTACCGGGAGCAGAGACCCAGTACTTC. Translation gives CASSLPGAETQYF. The full variable domain, rest sourced from reference TRBV11-2 and TRBJ2-5, is EAGVAQSPRYKIIEKRQSVAFWCNPISGHATLYWYQQILGQGPKLLIQFQNNGVVDDSQLPKDRFSAERLKGVDSTLKIQPAKLEDSAVYLCASSLPGAETQYFGPGTRLLVL.

The CDR3 sequence: CASSFVGKETQYF. DNA of the CDR3: TGTGCCAGCAGCTTTGTGGGGAAAGAGACCCAGTACTTC. The chain couples TRBV7-9 to TRBJ2-5, with D uncertain. The CDR3 totals 13 residues. The germline V gene has CDR1 SEHNR and CDR2 FQNEAQ (reference sequence). Trimming shortened V by 3 bases and J by 3 bases, and 8 bases separated the two germline ends.

This sequence joins TRBV7-9 and TRBJ1-1; D not certain. Germline CDR1 SEHNR, CDR2 FQNEAQ (reference sequence). The CDR3 consists of 13 residues. V gave up 1 base and J gave up 8 bases, with 11 bases separating them. The CDR3: CASSLGHGLEAFF. CDR3 DNA sequence: TGTGCCAGCAGCTTAGGACACGGATTAGAAGCTTTCTTT.